These T cell receptor beta chains were read from a single sample in a study of T-cell memory formation after mild COVID-19. From the 5' RACE reads, TCRdb called clonotypes with MiXCR, one entry per CDR3 protein. The data show about 410,000 distinct CDR3 sequences, 15% to 20% seen once. Source material: PBMCs or a T cell subset sorted from them (not recorded which). These TCRs come from a man younger than 35 who had mild COVID-19 (a few samples of this study predate the infection). Cell type and time point are not known. CDR3s include the opening cysteine and the closing phenylalanine or tryptophan. The order of the fields is J gene, clone size, D gene, V gene, CDR3 protein, CDR3 DNA. The D gene is left open where the match is weak. Not all rows give a size; the values are once, few, many and, for expanded clones, a class.

TRBJ2-7 | . | TRBD2 | TRBV5-1 | CASSTTTSGGYEQYF | TGCGCCAGCAGCACCACGACTAGCGGGGGTTACGAGCAGTACTTC
TRBJ1-1 | many | . | TRBV27 | CASSLWVGGATEAFF | TGTGCCAGCAGTTTATGGGTTGGAGGGGCCACTGAAGCTTTCTTT
TRBJ1-6 | few | . | TRBV4-3 | CASSQENQGNSPLHF | TGCGCCAGCAGCCAAGAGAACCAGGGTAATTCACCCCTCCACTTT
TRBJ2-5 | . | TRBD1 | TRBV6-6 | CASSIQGAGETQYF | TGTGCCAGCAGTATACAGGGGGCGGGAGAGACCCAGTACTTC
TRBJ2-7 | few | . | TRBV20-1 | CSAGEAHEQYF | TGCAGTGCCGGCGAGGCCCACGAGCAGTACTTC
TRBJ1-5 | . | . | TRBV6-2/TRBV6-3 | CASSFGWKQPQHF | TGTGCCAGCAGTTTCGGGTGGAAACAGCCCCAGCATTTT
TRBJ2-5 | . | TRBD2 | TRBV7-2 | CASSFGTSGGRETQYF | TGTGCCAGCAGCTTCGGGACTAGCGGGGGTCGGGAGACCCAGTACTTC
TRBJ2-3 | . | TRBD2 | TRBV7-2 | CASSSPSGFRTDTQYF | TGTGCCAGCAGCTCTCCTAGCGGGTTTCGCACAGATACGCAGTATTTT
TRBJ2-2 | many | . | TRBV5-1 | CASSFGNTGELFF | TGCGCCAGCAGCTTTGGGAACACCGGGGAGCTGTTTTTT
TRBJ1-1 | . | . | TRBV7-2 | CASSLAPEGQLRAFF | TGTGCCAGCAGCTTAGCCCCGGAGGGCCAACTGAGAGCTTTCTTT
TRBJ2-2 | . | TRBD1 | TRBV4-1 | CARSQWTGHTGELFF | TGCGCCAGAAGCCAATGGACAGGGCACACCGGGGAGCTGTTTTTT
TRBJ2-2 | . | . | TRBV7-9 | CASSLGLEVLTTGELFF | TGTGCCAGCAGCTTAGGACTTGAGGTTCTTACCACCGGGGAGCTGTTTTTT
TRBJ1-1 | few | . | TRBV12-5 | CASGYRLGTEAFF | TGTGCTAGTGGGTACCGGTTGGGAACTGAAGCTTTCTTT
TRBJ1-2 | few | . | TRBV12-3/TRBV12-4 | CASSRPIRHRGYTF | TGTGCCAGCAGTCGTCCGATCCGACACAGGGGCTACACCTTC
TRBJ1-2 | . | . | TRBV6-5 | CASSYGAYYGYTF | TGTGCCAGCAGTTACGGGGCCTACTATGGCTACACCTTC
TRBJ2-2 | few | . | TRBV4-1 | CASSQAPVLGTGELFF | TGCGCCAGCAGCCAAGCCCCCGTCTTAGGCACCGGGGAGCTGTTTTTT
TRBJ2-5 | few | TRBD2 | TRBV7-2 | CASSPWEGETQYF | TGTGCCAGCAGCCCCTGGGAGGGTGAGACCCAGTACTTC
TRBJ1-6 | few | . | TRBV27 | CASGGDSGRSPLHF | TGTGCCAGCGGGGGAGACTCAGGGAGATCACCCCTCCACTTT
TRBJ2-4 | few | TRBD1 | TRBV7-2 | CASSLAQGQGVKNIQYF | TGTGCCAGCAGCTTAGCGCAAGGACAGGGAGTCAAAAACATTCAGTACTTC
TRBJ2-3 | few | TRBD1 | TRBV29-1 | CSAGTGETDTQYF | TGCAGCGCCGGGACAGGGGAAACAGATACGCAGTATTTT
TRBJ1-2 | . | . | TRBV6-5 | CASSYSGTPYGYTF | TGTGCCAGCAGTTACTCCGGGACACCCTATGGCTACACCTTC
TRBJ1-6 | . | . | TRBV7-2 | CASSLGQGGSPLHF | TGTGCCAGCAGCTTAGGTCAGGGAGGTTCACCCCTCCACTTT
TRBJ2-2 | . | TRBD2 | TRBV5-1 | CASSMTSVGTGELFF | TGCGCCAGCAGCATGACTAGCGTGGGAACCGGGGAGCTGTTTTTT
TRBJ1-4 | . | . | TRBV7-2 | CASSSRAFEKLFF | TGTGCCAGCAGCAGCCGGGCATTTGAAAAACTGTTTTTT
TRBJ2-5 | . | . | TRBV7-6 | CASSPTGHQETQYF | TGTGCCAGCAGCCCGACAGGACACCAAGAGACCCAGTACTTC
TRBJ1-2 | . | TRBD1 | TRBV7-9 | CASSLMDRFRYGYTF | TGTGCCAGCAGCTTAATGGACAGGTTCAGATATGGCTACACCTTC